The sequence of this T cell receptor beta chain was determined in a study of PD-1 blockade in mismatch repair-deficient tumors. Generated by immunoSEQ multiplex PCR, the TCRdb table keeps only in-frame clones and is missing some. The sample has more than 85,000 clones, approximately 83% seen once. This CDR3 contains 15 residues. The germline gives CDR1 SGHNT, CDR2 YENEEA. V gave up 5 bases and J gave up 3 bases, with 14 bases separating them. The TCR-sequenced patients were a few responders to pembrolizumab. This sequence was found in an adult with mismatch repair-deficient cancer. The material was peripheral blood, obtained 36 weeks after starting pembrolizumab. This sequence joins TRBV11-3 and TRBJ2-1; D tentatively fits TRBD1 or TRBD2 (7 bases each). The CDR3 region is CASSDAGGDYNEQFF. In nucleotides, the CDR3 is TGTGCCAGCAGCGACGCAGGGGGGGACTACAATGAGCAGTTCTTC.